The clone carrying this TCR beta chain showed up just a few times. The CDR3 contains 14 residues. The V gene's germline CDR1 is MDHEN and CDR2 SYDVKM. V dropped 5 bases and J dropped 7 bases, with 17 bases sitting between them. The primer mix had 60 Vbeta and 13 Jbeta primers. Clones were sequenced by immunoSEQ multiplex PCR, and TCRdb holds only the in-frame ones, with some missing. In the table there are over 150,000 clones, approximately 74% of which are singletons. This specimen comes from a study of cytomegalovirus exposure and HLA in healthy donors. The sample consisted of PBMCs. The TCR sequence derives from a man between 25 and 39 years old in good health and CMV-seronegative. This chain joins TRBV28 and TRBJ1-1; D is perhaps TRBD1 (5 bases). CDR3 sequence (DNA): TGTGCCAGCAGTGTACACCGACAGAAAGGTGAAGCTTTCTTT. It is translated as CASSVHRQKGEAFF.